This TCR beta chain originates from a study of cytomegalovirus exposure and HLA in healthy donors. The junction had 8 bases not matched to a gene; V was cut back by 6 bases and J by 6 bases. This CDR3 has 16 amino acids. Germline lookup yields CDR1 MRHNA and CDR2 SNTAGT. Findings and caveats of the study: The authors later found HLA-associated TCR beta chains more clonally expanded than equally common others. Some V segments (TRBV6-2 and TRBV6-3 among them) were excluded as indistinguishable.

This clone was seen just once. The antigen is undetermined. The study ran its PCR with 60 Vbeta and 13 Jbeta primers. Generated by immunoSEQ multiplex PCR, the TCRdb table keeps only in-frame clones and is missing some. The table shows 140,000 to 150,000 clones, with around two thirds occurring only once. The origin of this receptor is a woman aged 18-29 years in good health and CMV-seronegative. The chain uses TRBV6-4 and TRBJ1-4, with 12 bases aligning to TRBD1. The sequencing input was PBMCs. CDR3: CASRSGTGGFHEKLFF. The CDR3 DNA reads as TGTGCCAGCAGATCCGGGACAGGGGGCTTTCATGAAAAACTGTTTTTT.